This TCR beta chain comes out of a study of T cells in Graves' hyperthyroidism and ophthalmopathy. Fresh peripheral blood, under 11 ml, yielded the PBMCs. Amplification of TCR beta CDR3 regions was performed using RNA transcripts as template. First-round RT-PCR of the TCR CDR3 relied on the HTBI primer set. From the multiplex PCR reads, TCRdb called clonotypes with MiXCR, one entry per CDR3 protein. The repertoire holds about 840,000 distinct CDR3 sequences, with approximately 40% as singletons. Study-level points and caveats: From stable hyperthyroidism, ophthalmopathy was set apart by a 13 V-J model.

The CDR3 totals 13 residues. With 5 bases removed from V and 9 bases from J, the gap between germline ends came to 16 bases. CDR1 is PRHDT and CDR2 is FYEKMQ in the germline V gene (reference sequence). In this sample, this clonotype turned up a few times. What it binds is not known. V usage is TRBV13 and J usage is TRBJ2-5; a possible D gene is TRBD2 (6 bases). Material: blood. This TCR derives from a man between 18 and 29 years old with Graves' hyperthyroidism. The CDR3 region has the DNA TGTGCCAGCAGCCCCCAACACGGAGGGGCCCAGTACTTC. Translation gives CASSPQHGGAQYF.